This record looks at one T cell receptor beta chain sequence and its context. Germline values: CDR1 MGHRA, CDR2 YSYEKL. CDR3 size: 14 residues. Germline trimming cut 2 bases from V and 3 bases from J; bases unmatched to any gene: 4. Selected positively for CCR7 and CD45RO-negative, naive CD8 cells excluded terminally differentiated effector memory CD45RA+ cells. The record originates from a study of shared clonotypes between healthy human individuals. Across the whole study: Per donor, three plates held CD4 naive cells, three held CD4 memory, two held CD8 naive and one held CD8 memory.

The protocol was immunoSEQ multiplex PCR, while the TCRdb copy is restricted to in-frame clones and leaves out a portion. The sample yields about 1,800,000 clones, about 94% seen once. Material: naive CD8+ T cells sorted from blood. This receptor was obtained from a man aged 18 to 30 in good health. The chain is built from TRBV4-1 and TRBJ2-7, with 7 bases that match TRBD1. Here the CDR3 reads CASSQPTGVYEQYF. DNA for the CDR3: TGCGCCAGCAGCCAACCCACAGGGGTCTACGAGCAGTACTTC.